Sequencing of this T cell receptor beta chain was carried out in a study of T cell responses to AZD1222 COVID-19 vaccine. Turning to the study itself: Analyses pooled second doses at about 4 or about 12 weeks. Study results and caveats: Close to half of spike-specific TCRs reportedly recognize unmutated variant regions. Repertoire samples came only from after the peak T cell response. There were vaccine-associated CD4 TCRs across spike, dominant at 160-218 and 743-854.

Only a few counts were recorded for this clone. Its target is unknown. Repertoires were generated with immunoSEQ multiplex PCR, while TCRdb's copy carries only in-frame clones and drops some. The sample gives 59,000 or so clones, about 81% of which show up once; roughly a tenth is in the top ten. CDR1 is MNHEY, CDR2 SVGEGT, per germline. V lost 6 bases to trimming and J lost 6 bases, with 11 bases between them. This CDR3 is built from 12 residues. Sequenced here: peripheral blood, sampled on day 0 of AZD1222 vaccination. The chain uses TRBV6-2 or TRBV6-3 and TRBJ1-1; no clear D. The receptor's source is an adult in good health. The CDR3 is CASSHLTAEAFF. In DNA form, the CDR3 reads TGTGCCAGCAGCCACCTTACGGCTGAAGCTTTCTTT.